Below are 12 T cell receptor beta chains sequenced from a single sample in a study of shared clonotypes between healthy human individuals (TCRdb year 2020). Library generation was performed with the immunoSEQ multiplex PCR assay. Imported from immuneACCESS, the table was reduced by TCRdb to in-frame sequences with V and J called. These copies leave out some clones; in studies compared against another copy, an unresolved V gene accounts for under half, and the cause of the remainder is not known. Here the sample has some 1.1 million clones; roughly 80% occur a single time. Approximately 0.9% of the sample is taken by the ten largest. Material for sequencing was memory CD4+ T cells from PBMCs. The intended sense of this specimen's cell subset or site label: CD45RA-negative fraction. The source of these receptors is a man between 18 and 35 years old in good health. Some clones in this sample may be carry-over from other donors' samples.

The sample holds a few counts of this clone. The chain combines TRBV11-2 with TRBJ2-7, with D unclear. The germline CDR1 and CDR2 sequences are SGHAT and FQNNGV. The CDR3 is 13 amino acids. Trimming removed 4 bases from V and 6 bases from J, with 13 bases in between. CDR3 in amino acids: CASSYRDEREQYF. Here the CDR3 DNA reads TGTGCCAGCAGCTACCGAGACGAGCGCGAGCAGTACTTC.

This clone has a single count. V gene TRBV5-1 combines with J gene TRBJ1-1; D not resolved. The CDR3 has 14 amino acids. The V end lost 4 bases, the J end lost 2 bases, and 12 bases lay between the germline ends. The germline CDR1 and CDR2 sequences are SGHRS and YFSETQ. This CDR3 is CASSVLDLNTEAFF. The CDR3 coding sequence is TGCGCCAGCAGCGTGCTAGATTTAAACACTGAAGCTTTCTTT.

This clone turned up a few times. J is TRBJ2-3 and V is TRBV13; D gene unclear. Germline CDR1 PRHDT, CDR2 FYEKMQ (reference sequence). The CDR3 sequence is 14 residues long. Trimming pared 0 bases from V and 1 base from J, leaving 5 bases between. CDR3: CASSLGHGTDTQYF. The DNA of the CDR3 is TGTGCCAGCAGCTTAGGCCACGGCACAGATACGCAGTATTTT.

In this sample, this clone turned up a few times. The chain has TRBV18 and TRBJ2-6; D remains ambiguous. The germline gives CDR1 KGHSH, CDR2 LQKENI. V shed 3 bases and J shed 4 bases, with 16 bases lying between them. The CDR3 runs to 17 residues. The CDR3 DNA sequence: TGTGCCAGCTCACCCTCCACGGCGCCTACCGGGGCCAACGTCCTGACTTTC. Protein product: CASSPSTAPTGANVLTF.

The chain recombines TRBV9 with TRBJ1-2; no reliable D call. In germline, CDR1 is SGDLS, CDR2 YYNGEE. This CDR3 comprises 15 residues. Trimming stripped 2 bases from V and 3 bases from J, with 14 bases between. CDR3 sequence reads: CASSVSGLYDYGYTF. CDR3 nucleotide sequence: TGTGCCAGCAGCGTGAGTGGGCTTTATGACTATGGCTACACCTTC.

Points on this clone: Other DNA sequences in the same sample also yield this CDR3. The genes are TRBV5-1 and TRBJ2-3; D is unresolved. Germline V gives CDR1 SGHRS, CDR2 YFSETQ. V dropped 0 bases and J dropped 2 bases, with 7 bases sitting between them. The CDR3 runs to 14 residues. The CDR3 spells CASSLAQITDTQYF. The CDR3 nucleotides read TGCGCCAGCAGCTTGGCTCAGATCACAGATACGCAGTATTTT.

The genes are TRBV2 and TRBJ2-1; D is perhaps TRBD2 (5 bases). V lost 1 base to trimming and J lost 10 bases, with 5 bases between them. Per the germline V gene, CDR1 is SNHLY and CDR2 is FYNNEI. The CDR3 is 11 amino acids. CDR3 protein: CASSEEREQFF. Written as DNA, the CDR3 is TGTGCCAGCAGTGAAGAGCGGGAGCAGTTCTTC.

This chain joins TRBV1 and TRBJ1-2; the D call in the table, TRBD1, was not verified against the DNA. TRBV1 counts as a pseudogene. The length of the CDR3 is 17 residues. The CDR3 nucleotides are TGCACCAGCAGCCATGACCCCGGGACAGGAACTAACTATGGCTACACCTTC. It is translated as CTSSHDPGTGTNYGYTF.

This chain connects TRBV2 to TRBJ1-1, with D tentatively TRBD1 (6 bases). This CDR3 region has 13 residues. The V end lost 5 bases, the J end lost 7 bases, and 14 bases lay between the germline ends. Per the germline V gene, CDR1 is SNHLY and CDR2 is FYNNEI. In nucleotides, the CDR3 is TGTGCCAGCAGTCCTCAATCAGGGGTTGAAGCTTTCTTT. Protein product: CASSPQSGVEAFF. Drawing the rest from reference TRBV2 and TRBJ1-1, the complete variable domain is EPEVTQTPSHQVTQMGQEVILRCVPISNHLYFYWYRQILGQKVEFLVSFYNNEISEKSEIFDDQFSVERPDGSNFTLKIRSTKLEDSAMYFCASSPQSGVEAFFGQGTRLTVV.

There are a few counts of this clone. The V call is TRBV28, the J call TRBJ2-3; D tentatively fits TRBD1 or TRBD2 (6 bases each). Per the germline V gene, CDR1 is MDHEN and CDR2 is SYDVKM. Trimming cost V 3 bases and J 4 bases, with 14 bases left between them. This CDR3 is 15 amino acids long. The CDR3 protein is CASSFSDGGPDTQYF. The CDR3 region has the DNA TGTGCCAGCAGTTTTTCGGATGGGGGGCCAGATACGCAGTATTTT.

The rearrangement joins TRBV27 to TRBJ1-5, with unresolved D. The V end was cut by 0 bases, the J end by 6 bases, with 9 bases between. Per the germline V gene, CDR1 is MNHEY and CDR2 is SMNVEV (reference sequence). The length of the CDR3 is 14 residues. DNA for the CDR3: TGTGCCAGCAGTTTATCTTTAGAGAGTCAGCCCCAGCATTTT. Encoded protein: CASSLSLESQPQHF.

The gene calls are TRBV7-9 and TRBJ2-7, with D maybe TRBD2 (5 bases). Deletions cut 3 bases from V and 2 bases from J, with 8 bases between. CDR1 is SEHNR, CDR2 FQNEAQ, per germline (reference sequence). The CDR3 sequence is 13 residues long. CDR3 bases: TGTGCCAGCAGCTTGAGGGTCACCTACGAGCAGTACTTC. This translates into CASSLRVTYEQYF.